This T cell receptor beta chain was recovered during a study of CD8+ T cells in alopecia areata. Across the study: Patients remained on tofacitinib for 6 to 18 months and then went 6 months without it.

cDNA serving as the sequencing template came from extracted, reverse transcribed RNA. Profiled with immunoSEQ multiplex PCR; TCRdb holds only in-frame clones, not every one. Here the sample spans around 110,000 clones, approximately 54% being singletons. This CDR3 has 15 amino acids. Germline V gives CDR1 LGHNA, CDR2 YSLEER. Trimming pared 0 bases from V and 0 bases from J, leaving 6 bases between. Treatment here: oral pan-JAK inhibitor, 5-10 mg twice daily. Punch biopsies of lesional scalp, plus peripheral blood, were taken from alopecia areata patients. This sequence joins TRBV4-3 and TRBJ1-3, with D unclear. This sequence originates from a human donor with alopecia areata. The input for sequencing was CD8+ T cells sorted from blood, taken at week 24, from a patient treated with tofacitinib. CDR3 in amino acids: CASSQDRNSGNTIYF. DNA of the CDR3: TGCGCCAGCAGCCAAGATCGAAACTCTGGAAACACCATATATTTT.